Each of the 8 T cell receptor beta chains below was sequenced from the same sample in a study of T cell changes during pregnancy in multiple sclerosis. TCRdb's table, derived via immunoSEQ multiplex PCR, lists solely in-frame clones and lacks some. The sample lists roughly 30,000 clones, approximately 90% occurring once. The source material was CD8+ T cells from peripheral blood mononuclear cells, sampled in the first trimester of pregnancy. The source of these receptors is a female donor with multiple sclerosis, enrolled in a pregnancy study.

The chain carries TRBV7-9 and TRBJ2-5, with 8 bases matching TRBD1. Germline loops: CDR1 SEHNR, CDR2 FQNEAQ (reference sequence). The CDR3 has 16 amino acids. The V segment lost 3 bases and the J segment 2 bases; nucleotides outside the gene matches: 8. The CDR3 bases are TGTGCCAGCAGCTTCCGGACAGGGCCGAGTCAAGAGACCCAGTACTTC. Translating it yields CASSFRTGPSQETQYF.

The chain links TRBV28 to TRBJ2-2; D is uncertain. This CDR3 is 16 amino acids long. CDR1 MDHEN and CDR2 SYDVKM come from the germline V gene. Trimming pared 5 bases from V and 0 bases from J, leaving 13 bases between. CDR3 DNA: TGTGCCAGCAGTGTGACTCCCCCGACGAACACCGGGGAGCTGTTTTTT. It translates to CASSVTPPTNTGELFF.

By share, this clone ranks as large. The chain is built from TRBV27 and TRBJ1-5, with 8 bases that match TRBD1. CDR1 and CDR2 from the germline V gene are MNHEY and SMNVEV (reference sequence). The CDR3 totals 15 residues. J lost 5 bases, V lost 5 bases, and 8 bases had no gene match. CDR3 sequence reads: CASSPSDRDDQPQHF. CDR3 DNA: TGTGCCAGCAGTCCCTCGGACAGGGATGATCAGCCCCAGCATTTT.

This chain connects TRBV30 to TRBJ2-1; no clear D. This CDR3 comprises 14 residues. Trimming shortened V by 3 bases and J by 5 bases, and 14 bases separated the two germline ends. Germline assignment: CDR1 GTSNPN and CDR2 SVGIG (reference sequence). The CDR3 nucleotides are TGTGCCTGGAGCCCAGCGACTTACCACAATGAGCAGTTCTTC. It yields the protein CAWSPATYHNEQFF.

The V gene is TRBV7-8, the J gene TRBJ2-1, with 7 bases fitting TRBD2. The CDR3 runs to 16 residues. Germline CDR1 is SGHVS and CDR2 is FQNEAQ. Trimming cost V 2 bases and J 3 bases; bases outside gene matches: 7. CDR3 amino acids: CASSLKASSGYNEQFF. The CDR3 DNA follows: TGTGCCAGCAGCTTAAAGGCGTCTAGCGGCTACAATGAGCAGTTCTTC. Together with reference TRBV7-8 and TRBJ2-1, the CDR3 gives the full variable domain: GAGVSQSPRYKVAKRGQDVALRCDPISGHVSLFWYQQALGQGPEFLTYFQNEAQLDKSGLPSDRFFAERPEGSVSTLKIQRTQQEDSAVYLCASSLKASSGYNEQFFGPGTRLTVL.

This chain links TRBV6-5 with TRBJ1-3, with D perhaps TRBD1 (5 bases). This CDR3 is 15 amino acids long. V lost 7 bases and J lost 4, with 17 bases in between. Germline V gene sequence: CDR1 MNHEY, CDR2 SVGAGI. CDR3 in amino acids: CASTLMGGRGNTIYF. As DNA, the CDR3 is TGTGCCAGCACCCTCATGGGGGGTCGAGGAAACACCATATATTTT.

The chain couples TRBV19 to TRBJ2-5, with D hard to call. V dropped 2 bases and J dropped 5 bases, with 9 bases sitting between them. The length of the CDR3 is 13 residues. The germline V gene encodes CDR1 LNHDA and CDR2 SQIVND (reference sequence). Here the CDR3 DNA reads TGTGCCAGTAGTATAATCTTGCGGGAGACCCAGTACTTC. This translates into CASSIILRETQYF.

The chain recombines TRBV5-1 with TRBJ2-2; 8 nucleotides match TRBD1. Germline loops: CDR1 SGHRS, CDR2 YFSETQ. V shed 4 bases, J shed 5 bases, and the junction held 10 bases outside the gene matches. The CDR3 has 16 amino acids. CDR3 nucleotide sequence: TGCGCCAGCAGCCGATTCGGACAGGGAAGAACCGGGGAGCTGTTTTTT. This gives the protein CASSRFGQGRTGELFF.